The sequence of this TCR beta chain was determined in a study of cytomegalovirus exposure and HLA in healthy donors. Study findings and constraints: Excluded were some V segments that proved indistinguishable, including TRBV6-2 and TRBV6-3. HLA alleles were associated with around 17,000 TCR beta sequences in a later analysis at 0.05 false discovery rate. There was a cluster of highly shared sequence variants that was likely a sequencing artifact. CMV serostatus was the only immune exposure information that was available.

The PCR employed 60 Vbeta primers together with 13 Jbeta primers. Sequencing was performed with immunoSEQ multiplex PCR; in TCRdb, only in-frame clones are kept and a portion is missing. This sample has some 190,000 clones, with 77% found just once. Worth noting for this clone: Its matching antigen is unknown.

The junction had 8 bases not matched to a gene; V was cut back by 0 bases and J by 2 bases. The CDR3 has 17 amino acids. Germline V gives CDR1 SGDLS, CDR2 YYNGEE. What was sequenced was PBMCs. This clonotype was obtained from a young man in good health and CMV-seronegative. The chain has TRBV9 and TRBJ2-3; 8 bases line up with TRBD2. The CDR3 here is CASSVGASGFSTDTQYF. The CDR3 coding sequence is TGTGCCAGCAGCGTAGGGGCTAGCGGGTTTTCCACAGATACGCAGTATTTT.